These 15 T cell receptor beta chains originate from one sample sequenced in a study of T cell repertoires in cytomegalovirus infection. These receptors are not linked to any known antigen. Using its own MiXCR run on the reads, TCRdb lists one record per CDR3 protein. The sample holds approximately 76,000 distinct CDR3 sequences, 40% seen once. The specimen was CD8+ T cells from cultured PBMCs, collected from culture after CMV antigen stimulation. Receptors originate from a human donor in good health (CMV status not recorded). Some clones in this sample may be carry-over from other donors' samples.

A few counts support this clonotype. CDR3 region: CASSPSSGGAGELFF. The CDR3 DNA follows: TGTGCCAGCAGCCCAAGTAGCGGGGGGGCCGGGGAGCTGTTTTTT. This chain joins TRBV9 and TRBJ2-2, with TRBD2 matching over 11 bases. The CDR3 has 15 amino acids. Trimming took 4 bases from V and 6 from J; bases not matched to a gene: 5. CDR1 and CDR2 (germline): SGDLS, YYNGEE. The variable domain in full, with the rest retrieved from reference TRBV9 and TRBJ2-2, is DSGVTQTPKHLITATGQRVTLRCSPRSGDLSVYWYQQSLDQGLQFLIQYYNGEERAKGNILERFSAQQFPDLHSELNLSSLELGDSALYFCASSPSSGGAGELFFGEGSRLTVL.

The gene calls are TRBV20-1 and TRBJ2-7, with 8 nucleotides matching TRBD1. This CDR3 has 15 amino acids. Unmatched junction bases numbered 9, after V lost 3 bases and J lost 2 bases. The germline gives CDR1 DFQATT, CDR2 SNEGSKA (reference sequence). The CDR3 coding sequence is TGCAGTGCTAGGACGGGCAGGGGGCGAGCCTACGAGCAGTACTTC. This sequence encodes CSARTGRGRAYEQYF.

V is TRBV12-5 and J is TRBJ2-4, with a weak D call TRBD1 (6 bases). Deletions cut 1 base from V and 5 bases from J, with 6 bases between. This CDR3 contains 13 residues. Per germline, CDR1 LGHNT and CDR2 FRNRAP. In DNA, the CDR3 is TGTGCTAGTGGTTTGGACAGGGAAAACATTCAGTACTTC. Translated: CASGLDRENIQYF.

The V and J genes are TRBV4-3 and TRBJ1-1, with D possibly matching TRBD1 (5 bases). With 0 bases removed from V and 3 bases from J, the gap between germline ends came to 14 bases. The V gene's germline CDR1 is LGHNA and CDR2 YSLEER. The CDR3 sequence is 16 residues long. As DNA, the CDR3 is TGCGCCAGCAGCCAAGACAGGGAAAGGCTCTACACTGAAGCTTTCTTT. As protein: CASSQDRERLYTEAFF.

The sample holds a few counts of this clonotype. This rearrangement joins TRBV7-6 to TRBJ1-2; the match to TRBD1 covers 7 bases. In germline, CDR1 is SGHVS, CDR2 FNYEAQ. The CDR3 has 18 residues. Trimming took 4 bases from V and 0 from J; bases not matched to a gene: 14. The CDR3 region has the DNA TGTGCCAGCAGCTATACCGGGACAGTTCCTACAGCTAACTATGGCTACACCTTC. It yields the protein CASSYTGTVPTANYGYTF.

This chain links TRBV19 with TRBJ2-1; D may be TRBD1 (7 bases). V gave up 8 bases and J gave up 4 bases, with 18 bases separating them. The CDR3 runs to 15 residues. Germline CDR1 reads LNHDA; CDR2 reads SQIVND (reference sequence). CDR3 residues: CASGREGGPYNEQFF. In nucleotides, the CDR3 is TGTGCCAGTGGGCGGGAAGGGGGCCCTTACAATGAGCAGTTCTTC.

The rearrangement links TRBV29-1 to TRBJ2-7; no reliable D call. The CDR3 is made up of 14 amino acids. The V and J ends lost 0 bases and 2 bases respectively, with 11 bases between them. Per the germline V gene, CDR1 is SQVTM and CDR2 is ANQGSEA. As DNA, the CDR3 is TGCAGCGTTGAAGATCATGAGAGACCCTACGAGCAGTACTTC. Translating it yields CSVEDHERPYEQYF.

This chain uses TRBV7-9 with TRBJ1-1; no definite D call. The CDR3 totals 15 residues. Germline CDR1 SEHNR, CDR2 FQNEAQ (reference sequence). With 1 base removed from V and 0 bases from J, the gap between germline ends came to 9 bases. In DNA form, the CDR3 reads TGTGCCAGCAGCTTAGTGGCAGGAATGAACACTGAAGCTTTCTTT. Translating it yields CASSLVAGMNTEAFF.

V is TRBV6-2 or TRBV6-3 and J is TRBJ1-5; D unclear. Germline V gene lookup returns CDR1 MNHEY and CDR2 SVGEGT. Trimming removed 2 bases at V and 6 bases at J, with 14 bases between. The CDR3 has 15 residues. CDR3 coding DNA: TGTGCCAGCAGTTACCCCCGGGCGCCGCGTCAGCCCCAGCATTTT. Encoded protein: CASSYPRAPRQPQHF.

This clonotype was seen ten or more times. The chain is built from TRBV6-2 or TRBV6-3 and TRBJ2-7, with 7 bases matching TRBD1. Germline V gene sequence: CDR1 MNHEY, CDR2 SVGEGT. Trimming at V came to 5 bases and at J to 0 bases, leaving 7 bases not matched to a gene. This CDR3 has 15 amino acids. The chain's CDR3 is CASSLRGQSSYEQYF. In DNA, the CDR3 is TGTGCCAGCAGTCTACGGGGACAGAGCTCCTACGAGCAGTACTTC.

CDR3 coding DNA: TGTGCCAGCAGCTTGGGGAAGTATAGCAATCAGCCCCAGCATTTT. Translation: CASSLGKYSNQPQHF. The rearrangement joins TRBV5-6 to TRBJ1-5; D is unresolved. The CDR3 spans 15 residues. Germline CDR1 SGHDT, CDR2 YYEEEE. Trimming took 0 bases from V and 0 from J, leaving 7 bases between them. Looking up the rest from reference TRBV5-6 and TRBJ1-5 gives the full variable domain: DAGVTQSPTHLIKTRGQQVTLRCSPKSGHDTVSWYQQALGQGPQFIFQYYEEEERQRGNFPDRFSGHQFPNYSSELNVNALLLGDSALYLCASSLGKYSNQPQHFGDGTRLSIL.

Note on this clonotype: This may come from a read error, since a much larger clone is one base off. CDR3 region: CASSLLHTGELLF. CDR3 in DNA: TGTGCCAGCAGCTTACTACACACCGGGGAGCTGCTTTTT. The V call is TRBV7-2, the J call TRBJ2-2; possibly TRBD2 for D (5 bases). The germline gives CDR1 SGHTA, CDR2 FQGNSA. This CDR3 is 13 amino acids long.

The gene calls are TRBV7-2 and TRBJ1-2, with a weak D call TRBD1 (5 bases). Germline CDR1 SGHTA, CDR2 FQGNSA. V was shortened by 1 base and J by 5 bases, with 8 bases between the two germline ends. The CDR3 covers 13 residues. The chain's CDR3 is CASSLGQSYGYTF. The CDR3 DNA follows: TGTGCCAGCAGCTTAGGACAGTCTTATGGCTACACCTTC. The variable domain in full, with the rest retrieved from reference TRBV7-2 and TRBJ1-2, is GAGVSQSPSNKVTEKGKDVELRCDPISGHTALYWYRQSLGQGLEFLIYFQGNSAPDKSGLPSDRFSAERTGGSVSTLTIQRTQQEDSAVYLCASSLGQSYGYTFGSGTRLTVV.

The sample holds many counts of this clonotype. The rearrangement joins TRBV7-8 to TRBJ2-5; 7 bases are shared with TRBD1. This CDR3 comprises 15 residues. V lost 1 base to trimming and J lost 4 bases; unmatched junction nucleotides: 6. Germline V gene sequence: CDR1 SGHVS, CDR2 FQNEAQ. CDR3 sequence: CASSLGTGFLETQYF. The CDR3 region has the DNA TGTGCCAGCAGCTTAGGGACAGGATTTCTAGAGACCCAGTACTTC.

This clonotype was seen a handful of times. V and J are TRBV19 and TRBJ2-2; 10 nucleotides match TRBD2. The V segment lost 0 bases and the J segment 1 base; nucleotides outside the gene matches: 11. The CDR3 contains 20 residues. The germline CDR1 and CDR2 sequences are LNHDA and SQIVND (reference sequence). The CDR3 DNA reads TGTGCCAGTAGTATAGAGGATCTCTCGTCTAGCGGGGGGAACACCGGGGAGCTGTTTTTT. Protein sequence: CASSIEDLSSSGGNTGELFF.